The rows below give T cell receptor beta chains drawn from one sample of a study of regulatory T cells in long-lasting Graves disease. Via MiXCR, TCRdb re-called the multiplex PCR reads, giving one row per CDR3 protein. The sample lists hundreds of thousands of distinct CDR3 sequences; about 12% were seen once. This sample also appeared in a second study, on T cells in Graves' hyperthyroidism and ophthalmopathy.

Sequences were derived from peripheral blood mononuclear cells (PBMCs), sampled at new diagnosis, from a patient treated with antithyroid drugs. All receptors come from a woman younger than 45 with Graves disease. CDR3s include the opening cysteine and the closing phenylalanine or tryptophan. A D gene is named only where the DNA matches it firmly. The size field is filled for only some rows; it gives once, few, many or a size class.

D gene,V gene,clone size,J gene,CDR3 DNA,CDR3 protein
NA,TRBV28,many,TRBJ2-7,TGTGCCAGCAGGGGTTGGGCTTCCTACGAGCAGTACTTC,CASRGWASYEQYF
NA,TRBV19,many,TRBJ1-2,TGTGCCAGTAGACAGGGTGTTAACTATGGCTACACCTTC,CASRQGVNYGYTF
NA,TRBV7-3,NA,TRBJ1-1,TGTGCCAGCAGCTCCGCGGGGGGGCTGGCTGAAGCTTTCTTT,CASSSAGGLAEAFF
NA,TRBV9,many,TRBJ2-5,TGTGCCAGCAGCGGAAACGAAGAGACCCAGTACTTC,CASSGNEETQYF
NA,TRBV4-1,NA,TRBJ2-1,TGCGCCAGCAGCCAAGGCCATGCCCTCTCCTACAATGAGCAGTTCTTC,CASSQGHALSYNEQFF
NA,TRBV7-3,many,TRBJ2-2,TGTGCCAGCAGCGTCTACGGCGGGGAGCTGTTTTTT,CASSVYGGELFF
TRBD1,TRBV19,many,TRBJ1-2,TGTGCCAGTAGCCCCCCTCTCTGGACAGGGAGCCAATATGGCTACACCTTC,CASSPPLWTGSQYGYTF
NA,TRBV11-3,NA,TRBJ2-5,TGTGCCAGCAGCTTAGAAGTGGGGGGGACCCAGTACTTC,CASSLEVGGTQYF
NA,TRBV9,NA,TRBJ1-5,TGTGCCAGCAGCGCCCACCGGGACGGTAAGATCGATAGCAATCAGCCCCAGCATTTT,CASSAHRDGKIDSNQPQHF
NA,TRBV9,many,TRBJ1-2,TGTGCCAGCAGCGTTTCCATGCGCCGGGATTCTAACTATGGCTACACCTTC,CASSVSMRRDSNYGYTF
TRBD2,TRBV4-1,few,TRBJ2-7,TGCGCCAGCAGCCGTGGACTAGGGCAAACCCTGGGGTACGAGCAGTACTTC,CASSRGLGQTLGYEQYF
TRBD1,TRBV29-1,many,TRBJ2-5,TGCAGCGCTGGACAGGGCTCAAAAGAGACCCAGTACTTC,CSAGQGSKETQYF
NA,TRBV12-3/TRBV12-4,many,TRBJ2-3,TGTGCCAGCAGTTTAAGGCGGGGCACAGATACGCAGTATTTT,CASSLRRGTDTQYF
TRBD2,TRBV19,NA,TRBJ2-7,TGTGCCAGTAGTAGACTAGCGGGAGGGCTTTACGAGCAGTACTTC,CASSRLAGGLYEQYF
NA,TRBV6-2/TRBV6-3,NA,TRBJ1-2,TGTGCCAGCAGTCCCCCAGGGGCGCAGGGGAAGATCGGGTCATATGGCTACACCTTC,CASSPPGAQGKIGSYGYTF
NA,TRBV7-2,NA,TRBJ2-2,TGTGCCAGCAGCTTAGTTTGGGGCAGCGGGGAGCTGTTTTTT,CASSLVWGSGELFF
NA,TRBV29-1,NA,TRBJ2-1,TGCAGCGTTGGGGGGGCCCGCCATGAGCAGTTCTTC,CSVGGARHEQFF
NA,TRBV29-1,many,TRBJ1-1,TGCAGCGCGCGACGGACAGCGAACACTGAAGCTTTCTTT,CSARRTANTEAFF
NA,TRBV19,NA,TRBJ2-1,TGTGCCAGTAGTTTAACGCGTATAGGGGGGTCGAGCTCCTACAATGAGCAGTTCTTC,CASSLTRIGGSSSYNEQFF
TRBD2,TRBV20-1,many,TRBJ2-7,TGCAGTGCTAGCAATCTAGCGGGCAACTCCTACGAGCAGTACTTC,CSASNLAGNSYEQYF
TRBD2,TRBV2,NA,TRBJ2-5,TGTGCCAGCAGTAGGACGGGGGGGCGCGTAGAGACCCAGTACTTC,CASSRTGGRVETQYF
NA,TRBV2,NA,TRBJ1-2,TGTGCCAGCAGTATTGACAGGCCCGGTGGTGGCTACACCTTC,CASSIDRPGGGYTF
TRBD2,TRBV5-1,many,TRBJ2-1,TGCGCCAGCAGCTTGGGACTAGCGGGAGGATACAATGAGCAGTTCTTC,CASSLGLAGGYNEQFF
TRBD1,TRBV3-1,many,TRBJ2-1,TGTGCCAGCAGCCACCTCCTTGGACAGGGGGCGTCTGATGAGCAGTTCTTC,CASSHLLGQGASDEQFF
TRBD2,TRBV12-3/TRBV12-4,NA,TRBJ2-1,TGTGCCAGCAGTTTAGCGCTTATTAGCGGGAGGTTTGGTGAGCAGTTCTTC,CASSLALISGRFGEQFF
TRBD2,TRBV11-2,many,TRBJ2-2,TGTGCCAGCAGCTTAGGCCTGGGGAGCGGGAGAAACACCGGGGAGCTGTTTTTT,CASSLGLGSGRNTGELFF
TRBD1,TRBV27,many,TRBJ1-6,TGTGCCAGCAGTCACATAATGAGACAGGGGAATTCACCCCTCCACTTT,CASSHIMRQGNSPLHF
NA,TRBV7-9,NA,TRBJ2-7,TGTGCCAGCAGCAAAAAAGGCGGCTCCTACGAGCAGTACTTC,CASSKKGGSYEQYF
NA,TRBV6-9,few,TRBJ2-7,TGTGCCAGCAGTTACGATACTAGCCCTTTGGATGAGCAGTACTTC,CASSYDTSPLDEQYF
TRBD1,TRBV7-2,NA,TRBJ2-3,TGTGCCAGCAGCTTAGAGCTAGGCGGGACAGGTTACACAGATACGCAGTATTTT,CASSLELGGTGYTDTQYF
NA,TRBV20-1,many,TRBJ2-2,TGCAGTGCTAGTAGCAGGGCGAACACCGGGGAGCTGTTTTTT,CSASSRANTGELFF
NA,TRBV27,many,TRBJ2-7,TGTGCCAGCAGTTTTACGGGAAAAGGTCTATACGAGCAGTACTTC,CASSFTGKGLYEQYF
TRBD2,TRBV6-1,many,TRBJ2-3,TGTGCCAGCAGCCGGGGACTAGCCCCCATGACAGATACGCAGTATTTT,CASSRGLAPMTDTQYF
TRBD2,TRBV4-1,NA,TRBJ2-2,TGCGCCAGCAGCCGAACTAGCGCGAACACCGGGGAGCTGTTTTTT,CASSRTSANTGELFF
NA,TRBV30,many,TRBJ2-2,TGTGCCTGGAGGAGGATGAACACCGGGGAGCTGTTTTTT,CAWRRMNTGELFF
NA,TRBV24-1,NA,TRBJ2-1,TGTGCCACCGCGACGTCAGGGACCAGTGAGCAGTTCTTC,CATATSGTSEQFF
NA,TRBV6-2/TRBV6-3,many,TRBJ2-6,TGTGCCAGCAGTTACTTTATCAGGGGATCTGGGGCCAACGTCCTGACTTTC,CASSYFIRGSGANVLTF
NA,TRBV20-1,NA,TRBJ2-3,TGCAGGACCGTCAGCGGCTCGGAAGTCACAGATACGCAGTATTTT,CRTVSGSEVTDTQYF
TRBD1,TRBV5-5,NA,TRBJ1-5,TGTGCCAGCAGCCAGACAGGGGGGAACAATCAGCCCCAGCATTTT,CASSQTGGNNQPQHF
TRBD2,TRBV30,many,TRBJ2-3,TGTGCCTGGAGTCTCATAGCGGGGCCCACAGATACGCAGTATTTT,CAWSLIAGPTDTQYF
NA,TRBV20-1,many,TRBJ2-7,TGCAGTGCTAGGGAGGGGGCAGGGGTGTCGTACGAGCAGTACTTC,CSAREGAGVSYEQYF
TRBD1,TRBV5-1,NA,TRBJ1-6,TGCGCCAGCAGCTTGCAATCGGGACAGAACAATTCACCCCTCCACTTT,CASSLQSGQNNSPLHF
NA,TRBV18,NA,TRBJ1-6,TGTGCCAGCTCACCGGAAACAGGGATTTCACCCCTCCACTTT,CASSPETGISPLHF
NA,TRBV12-3/TRBV12-4,many,TRBJ1-1,TGTGCCAGCAGCCGAGGACAGCAGAACACTGAAGCTTTCTTT,CASSRGQQNTEAFF
NA,TRBV5-1,few,TRBJ1-5,TGCGCCAGCAGCTTTGGGGGTCACAATCAGCCCCAGCATTTT,CASSFGGHNQPQHF
TRBD1,TRBV12-3/TRBV12-4,many,TRBJ2-1,TGTGCCAGCAGTCCCCCAGGGGGAGCACGCCACCCTGAGCAGTTCTTC,CASSPPGGARHPEQFF
TRBD2,TRBV7-9,few,TRBJ2-7,TGTGCCAGCAGTTTTAGCCAAGGGACTAGTTGGGAGCAGTACTTC,CASSFSQGTSWEQYF
NA,TRBV29-1,few,TRBJ2-1,TGCAGCGGAGGGGGGGACTATTCCTACAATGAGCAGTTCTTC,CSGGGDYSYNEQFF
NA,TRBV6-1,few,TRBJ1-1,TGTGCCAGCCAGACAGACATGAACACTGAAGCTTTCTTT,CASQTDMNTEAFF
NA,TRBV6-1,NA,TRBJ1-2,TGTGCCAGCAGGAGCCCTCGGAGGGGGGACTATAACTATGGCTACACCTTC,CASRSPRRGDYNYGYTF
NA,TRBV28,many,TRBJ1-4,TGTGCCAGCAGTTTAGGGGAGGCGGTGTCTAATGAAAAACTGTTTTTT,CASSLGEAVSNEKLFF